Below, 17 T cell receptor beta chains from the same sample are listed, as sequenced in a study of blood T cell repertoires in COVID-19. The protocol was immunoSEQ multiplex PCR, while the TCRdb copy is restricted to in-frame clones and leaves out a portion. This sample yields 350,000 to 400,000 clones, of which about 89% are seen a single time; about 2.1% belongs to the top ten. The specimen was PBMCs or T cells enriched from blood (not recorded which). Source of these receptors: a middle-aged man in a cohort exposed to, infected with or recovered from COVID-19 (not recorded which).

The table lists this clone with a count of one. This rearrangement joins TRBV19 to TRBJ1-2; D perhaps matches TRBD1 (5 bases). The germline CDR1 and CDR2 sequences are LNHDA and SQIVND (reference sequence). The CDR3 totals 15 residues. The V end was cut by 0 bases, the J end by 3 bases, with 11 bases between. The DNA of the CDR3 is TGTGCCAGTAGTATAGATCGAGTCAGGGACTATGGCTACACCTTC. Translation gives CASSIDRVRDYGYTF.

The rearrangement joins TRBV20-1 to TRBJ1-1; no definite D call. The V gene's germline CDR1 is DFQATT and CDR2 SNEGSKA (reference sequence). Trimming took 6 bases from V and 9 from J, leaving 14 bases between them. There are 11 residues in the CDR3. The CDR3 nucleotides read TGCAGTGCATCGGGGAGGCGAAAAGCTTTCTTT. Residues: CSASGRRKAFF.

In this sample, this clone turned up once. The chain is built from TRBV19 and TRBJ2-5; D may be TRBD1 (5 bases). Between the trimmed V and J ends, which lost 5 bases and 7 bases, there was a span of 14 bases. Germline CDR1 LNHDA, CDR2 SQIVND (reference sequence). This CDR3 contains 13 residues. CDR3 loop: CASSADSQWTQYF. As DNA, the CDR3 is TGTGCCAGTAGTGCCGACAGTCAGTGGACCCAGTACTTC.

The chain uses TRBV14 and TRBJ1-1, with TRBD1 matching 7 bases. Germline CDR1 is SGHDN and CDR2 is FVKESK. The length of the CDR3 is 15 residues. J gave up 6 bases and V 1 base, and 8 bases lay outside the gene matches. CDR3 loop: CASSQALGQVAEAFF. The DNA for the CDR3 is TGTGCCAGCAGCCAAGCCCTAGGACAGGTTGCTGAAGCTTTCTTT.

A single count supports this clone. The chain employs TRBV5-1 and TRBJ2-3, with a tentative D call TRBD2 (6 bases). This CDR3 contains 15 residues. CDR1 and CDR2 from the germline V gene are SGHRS and YFSETQ. The V and J ends lost 0 bases and 0 bases respectively, with 8 bases between them. CDR3 amino acids: CASSLDGGSTDTQYF. DNA for the CDR3: TGCGCCAGCAGCTTGGACGGGGGTAGCACAGATACGCAGTATTTT.

V usage is TRBV30 and J usage is TRBJ1-1; D remains ambiguous. V gave up 5 bases and J gave up 5 bases, with 9 bases separating them. Germline loops: CDR1 GTSNPN, CDR2 SVGIG (reference sequence). This CDR3 comprises 11 residues. CDR3 loop: CAWGRYTEAFF. CDR3 DNA sequence: TGTGCCTGGGGGCGGTATACTGAAGCTTTCTTT.

This clone appeared a few times. This chain joins TRBV6-4 and TRBJ1-6, with D perhaps TRBD1 (5 bases). Germline assignment: CDR1 MRHNA and CDR2 SNTAGT. The CDR3 runs to 17 residues. V was shortened by 2 bases and J by 2 bases, with 13 bases between the two germline ends. CDR3 sequence: CASSDSRRTPYNSPLHF. DNA for the CDR3: TGTGCCAGCAGTGACAGCAGAAGGACACCCTATAATTCACCCCTCCACTTT.

V is TRBV19 and J is TRBJ1-3; no firm D call. Germline V CDR1 and CDR2: LNHDA, SQIVND (reference sequence). Deletions cut 2 bases from V and 0 bases from J, with 11 bases between. CDR3 length: 16 residues. DNA for the CDR3: TGTGCCAGTAGTATATCTGGCAGGCACTCTGGAAACACCATATATTTT. Protein product: CASSISGRHSGNTIYF.

CDR3 residues: CASSQQAGGPGEQYF. In DNA, the CDR3 is TGCGCCAGCAGCCAACAAGCGGGAGGGCCGGGGGAGCAGTACTTC. J is TRBJ2-7 and V is TRBV4-1; 10 bases are a match to TRBD2. CDR3 length: 15 residues. Per germline, CDR1 MGHRA and CDR2 YSYEKL. With 2 bases clipped from V and 7 bases from J, the junction kept 8 bases outside the gene matches.

The genes are TRBV6-4 and TRBJ2-5; a weak D match, TRBD2 (6 bases). The CDR3 is 15 residues long. Germline V lookup: CDR1 MRHNA, CDR2 SNTAGT. The CDR3: CLNKRTWRAQETQYF. The CDR3, as DNA: TGTCTTAATAAAAGGACGTGGAGGGCGCAAGAGACCCAGTACTTC.

This clone was seen once. V gene TRBV5-6 combines with J gene TRBJ2-1, with D maybe TRBD1 (6 bases). This CDR3 has 15 residues. Germline values: CDR1 SGHDT, CDR2 YYEEEE. V was shortened by 3 bases and J by 1 base, with 11 bases between the two germline ends. Here the CDR3 reads CASSSTGRSYNEQFF. In DNA, the CDR3 is TGTGCCAGCAGCTCCACAGGGCGATCCTACAATGAGCAGTTCTTC. The variable domain in full, with the rest retrieved from reference TRBV5-6 and TRBJ2-1, is DAGVTQSPTHLIKTRGQQVTLRCSPKSGHDTVSWYQQALGQGPQFIFQYYEEEERQRGNFPDRFSGHQFPNYSSELNVNALLLGDSALYLCASSSTGRSYNEQFFGPGTRLTVL.

The rearrangement links TRBV9 to TRBJ2-1; D is perhaps TRBD2 (7 bases). V shed 3 bases and J shed 0 bases, with 13 bases lying between them. Per the germline V gene, CDR1 is SGDLS and CDR2 is YYNGEE. The CDR3 contains 16 residues. The DNA for the CDR3 is TGTGCCAGCAGCGAGGGGGAGGGGCCCTCCTACAATGAGCAGTTCTTC. It specifies CASSEGEGPSYNEQFF.

This clone came up a few times. The sample has other DNA sequences that encode this CDR3 too. The J gene is TRBJ2-3, the V gene TRBV6-4; D is uncertain. The CDR3 runs 14 residues. The V gene's germline CDR1 is MRHNA and CDR2 SNTAGT. V was shortened by 3 bases and J by 0 bases, with 7 bases between the two germline ends. CDR3 DNA sequence: TGTGCCAGCAGTGAAGCGTCTAGCACAGATACGCAGTATTTT. It encodes CASSEASSTDTQYF.

The rearrangement joins TRBV7-8 to TRBJ2-7; D may be TRBD1 (6 bases). This CDR3 region has 14 residues. From germline, CDR1 is SGHVS and CDR2 FQNEAQ. Trimming stripped 5 bases from V and 3 bases from J, with 14 bases between. The CDR3 sequence: CASSRLQGNYEQYF. The CDR3 DNA is TGTGCCAGCAGCAGGTTACAGGGAAACTACGAGCAGTACTTC. Looking up the rest from reference TRBV7-8 and TRBJ2-7 gives the full variable domain: GAGVSQSPRYKVAKRGQDVALRCDPISGHVSLFWYQQALGQGPEFLTYFQNEAQLDKSGLPSDRFFAERPEGSVSTLKIQRTQQEDSAVYLCASSRLQGNYEQYFGPGTRLTVT.

The chain has TRBV7-2 and TRBJ1-1, with 8 bases lining up with TRBD1. V dropped 3 bases and J dropped 1; count of bases not matched to a gene: 1. CDR1 SGHTA and CDR2 FQGNSA come from the germline V gene. The CDR3 has 14 amino acids. The CDR3 DNA is TGTGCCAGCAGCTTCGGGACAGGGAACACTGAAGCTTTCTTT. It translates to CASSFGTGNTEAFF.

The V call is TRBV24-1, the J call TRBJ2-1, with a possible D match to TRBD1 (6 bases). CDR1 KGHDR and CDR2 SFDVKD come from the germline V gene. The CDR3 has 17 amino acids. The germline V and J ends were trimmed by 1 base and 4 bases, with 16 bases remaining between them. CDR3 sequence reads: CATSDLRTPQGYNEQFF. CDR3 nucleotides: TGTGCCACCAGTGATTTACGGACACCGCAGGGGTACAATGAGCAGTTCTTC.

The chain links TRBV29-1 to TRBJ1-4; D might be TRBD1 (6 bases). The CDR3 loop spans 13 amino acids. The germline V gene encodes CDR1 SQVTM and CDR2 ANQGSEA. Trimming shortened V by 2 bases and J by 5 bases, and 9 bases separated the two germline ends. Here the CDR3 reads CSVEIGQNEKLFF. The CDR3 region has the DNA TGCAGCGTTGAAATAGGACAGAATGAAAAACTGTTTTTT.